Included here is one T cell receptor (beta chain) sequence, with context. Its matching antigen is unknown. The sample comes from a study of OX40 agonist ivuxolimab in advanced cancers. V gave up 3 bases and J gave up 8 bases; unmatched junction bases: 3. The CDR3 has 13 amino acids. CDR1 LGHNA and CDR2 YNFKEQ come from the germline V gene. Study-wide findings and caveats: Average numbers of expanded clones were greater in CD8+ T cells than in CD4+.

Libraries were prepared by immunoSEQ multiplex PCR; TCRdb keeps only in-frame clonotypes and omits some of them. The sample yields 95,000 to 120,000 clones, under 95% seen once. The receptor's source is an adult with an advanced solid tumor such as melanoma, head and neck, liver or kidney cancer. V and J are TRBV4-2 and TRBJ2-3; 9 bases fit TRBD1. This material consisted of CD4+ or CD8+ T cells sorted from blood, taken in a trial of the OX40 agonist ivuxolimab. CDR3 nucleotide sequence: TGTGCCAGCAGCCAGTGGGACAGGGCTACGCAGTATTTT. Amino acid sequence: CASSQWDRATQYF.